One and the same sample provided the 7 T cell receptor beta chains below, sequenced in a study of T cells in localized non-small cell lung cancer. The data were produced by immunoSEQ multiplex PCR, yet TCRdb's version contains in-frame clones alone and is incomplete. Seen here are around 64,000 clones, 75% to 85% observed once, and the top ten hold around 4.6%. This specimen was PBMCs, taken before any cancer treatment. All receptors derive from a man aged 40 to 69 with stage II lung adenocarcinoma.

The rearrangement joins TRBV4-1 to TRBJ1-3, with 9 bases that match TRBD1. This CDR3 has 16 amino acids. CDR1 is MGHRA and CDR2 is YSYEKL in the germline V gene. V lost 4 bases and J lost 4; bases outside the gene matches: 8. The CDR3 is CASSPSQGARGNTIYF. The CDR3 DNA is TGCGCCAGCAGCCCGTCACAGGGGGCGCGAGGAAACACCATATATTTT.

The rearrangement uses TRBV10-3 and TRBJ2-6; D may be TRBD2 (6 bases). Germline V gene data show CDR1 as ENHRY and CDR2 as SYGVKD. This CDR3 is built from 15 residues. V was clipped by 5 bases and J by 0 bases, with 8 bases between them. CDR3 in DNA: TGTGCCATCAGTAGGGACTCCTCTGGGGCCAACGTCCTGACTTTC. It translates to CAISRDSSGANVLTF.

This clone was observed a single time. The chain joins TRBV19 to TRBJ2-1, with D tentatively TRBD2 (5 bases). Germline assignment: CDR1 LNHDA and CDR2 SQIVND (reference sequence). The germline V and J ends were trimmed by 2 bases and 5 bases, with 7 bases remaining between them. The CDR3 runs 13 residues. CDR3 in amino acids: CASSISGNNEQFF. The CDR3 DNA reads as TGTGCCAGTAGTATATCGGGAAACAATGAGCAGTTCTTC.

V gene TRBV5-1 combines with J gene TRBJ1-1; TRBD1 matches at 8 bases. Trimming at V came to 4 bases and at J to 1 base, leaving 3 bases not matched to a gene. The CDR3 totals 14 residues. The germline V gene encodes CDR1 SGHRS and CDR2 YFSETQ. The CDR3, as DNA: TGCGCCAGCAGCCCCGGGACAGGGAACACTGAAGCTTTCTTT. Translating gives CASSPGTGNTEAFF.

V and J are TRBV11-2 and TRBJ2-7, with D possibly being TRBD1 (5 bases). Trimming stripped 5 bases from V and 7 bases from J, with 9 bases between. Germline-derived CDR1 and CDR2 are SGHAT and FQNNGV. CDR3 size: 11 residues. This CDR3 reads CASSRRGEQYF. The CDR3 nucleotides read TGTGCCAGCAGCCGTAGGGGTGAGCAGTACTTC.

The chain employs TRBV6-1 and TRBJ1-1; D call uncertain. The germline V gene encodes CDR1 MNHNS and CDR2 SASEGT. This CDR3 contains 12 residues. Trimming shortened V by 7 bases and J by 0 bases, and 6 bases separated the two germline ends. For the CDR3, the DNA is TGTGCCAGCACAGTCATGAACACTGAAGCTTTCTTT. This sequence encodes CASTVMNTEAFF.

A remark on this clone: One junction end disagrees with the germline gene, perhaps due to a read error. The V gene is TRBV7-7, the J gene TRBJ2-1, with 15 bases identical to TRBD2. Germline assignment: CDR1 SSHAT and CDR2 FNYEAQ (reference sequence). This CDR3 spans 15 amino acids. CDR3 sequence: CASSSGLAGGDEQFF. CDR3 coding DNA: TGTGCTAGCAGCTCGGGACTAGCGGGAGGTGATGAGCAGTTCTTC.